The 27 T cell receptor beta chains below all came from one sample that was sequenced in a study of T-cell reconstitution after alpha-beta-depleted transplantation in children. General study points: When one year had passed after transplant, most T-cell counts and diversity came from newly produced T cells.

Unique molecular identifiers featured in how the TCRbeta library was prepared. In TCRdb, the PCR reads were re-called with MiXCR into one record per CDR3 protein. The table records a few hundred thousand distinct CDR3 sequences, nearly 8% of them present only once. Which antigens these TCRs recognize remains unknown. Source: peripheral blood, taken 360 days after TCRalphabeta/CD19-depleted stem cell transplant. The receptor set was obtained from a female patient aged 2 to 10 who had a stem cell transplant for Fanconi anemia, so the T cells may come from the graft donor.

The table lists this clonotype with many counts. V is TRBV28 and J is TRBJ2-7; D unresolved. CDR1 and CDR2 (germline): MDHEN, SYDVKM. There are 13 residues in the CDR3. V shed 5 bases and J shed 2 bases, with 10 bases lying between them. CDR3 amino acids: CASSTQFTYEQYV. CDR3 DNA sequence: TGTGCCAGCAGTACCCAGTTCACCTACGAGCAGTACGTC.

The rearrangement uses TRBV29-1 and TRBJ1-2, with TRBD1 as a possible D gene (6 bases). Germline V gene data show CDR1 as SQVTM and CDR2 as ANQGSEA. CDR3 size: 18 residues. Trimming left V 2 bases short and J 1 base short, with 23 bases between. The CDR3 protein is CSVEFADFDRRLNYGYTF. The DNA of the CDR3 is TGCAGCGTTGAATTTGCCGACTTTGACAGGCGACTTAACTATGGCTACACCTTC.

In its sample, this clonotype was seen a few times. The CDR3 loop is CASSTLLAGASTDTQYF. The CDR3 DNA sequence: TGCGCCAGCAGCACCTTACTAGCGGGGGCGAGCACAGATACGCAGTATTTT. The chain joins TRBV5-1 to TRBJ2-3, with 11 bases lining up with TRBD2. Unmatched junction bases numbered 7, after V lost 4 bases and J lost 0 bases. The CDR3 is 17 amino acids. Per germline, CDR1 SGHRS and CDR2 YFSETQ.

The rearrangement links TRBV28 to TRBJ1-1; D possibly corresponds to TRBD1 (5 bases). CDR3 size: 13 residues. Germline V lookup: CDR1 MDHEN, CDR2 SYDVKM. With 5 bases removed from V and 7 bases from J, the gap between germline ends came to 14 bases. CDR3 bases: TGTGCCAGCAGTGGGGGACCGGGCCTTGAAGCTTTCTTT. The encoded protein is CASSGGPGLEAFF. The full variable domain, rest sourced from reference TRBV28 and TRBJ1-1, is DVKVTQSSRYLVKRTGEKVFLECVQDMDHENMFWYRQDPGLGLRLIYFSYDVKMKEKGDIPEGYSVSREKKERFSLILESASTNQTSMYLCASSGGPGLEAFFGQGTRLTVV.

This clonotype was observed many times. Here the CDR3 DNA reads TGTGCCAGCAGTTACTCTCTTGGGGAGGAGCAGTTCTTC. This gives the protein CASSYSLGEEQFF. V usage is TRBV6-5 and J usage is TRBJ2-1, with D maybe TRBD2 (5 bases). CDR1 and CDR2 (germline): MNHEY, SVGAGI. CDR3 size: 13 residues. The V and J ends lost 0 bases and 10 bases respectively, with 10 bases between them.

V is TRBV2 and J is TRBJ2-2; TRBD2 matches at 15 bases. The V and J ends lost 8 bases and 4 bases, in that order; junction bases with no gene match: 14. This CDR3 is 19 amino acids long. Germline CDR1 reads SNHLY; CDR2 reads FYNNEI. The DNA for the CDR3 is TGTGCCAGCCTAGAACACGGACTAGCGGGGGGGTGGATCACCGGGGAGCTGTTTTTT. Translating it yields CASLEHGLAGGWITGELFF.

The chain recombines TRBV20-1 with TRBJ1-5; D not certain. The germline V and J ends were trimmed by 3 bases and 6 bases, with 12 bases remaining between them. From germline, CDR1 is DFQATT and CDR2 SNEGSKA (reference sequence). The CDR3 has 13 residues. The DNA of the CDR3 is TGCAGTGCTAGCGCTCAAGTCGGTCAGCCCCAGCATTTT. Its translation: CSASAQVGQPQHF.

This clonotype was seen ten or more times. V is TRBV10-3 and J is TRBJ2-6; D tentatively reads TRBD1 or TRBD2 (5 bases each). CDR3 length: 15 amino acids. Germline loops: CDR1 ENHRY, CDR2 SYGVKD. V was pared by 2 bases and J by 2 bases, with 7 bases between. The CDR3 DNA sequence: TGTGCCATCAGTGAGGGGGGAACTGGGGCCAACGTCCTGACTTTC. This codes for CAISEGGTGANVLTF.

In this sample, this clonotype turned up many times. This chain connects TRBV25-1 to TRBJ1-6; 10 bases fit TRBD1. Germline CDR1 MGHDK, CDR2 SYGVNS. V lost 6 bases and J lost 10; bases outside the gene matches: 6. This CDR3 region has 14 residues. The CDR3 protein is CASSAGTGASPLHF. CDR3 nucleotide sequence: TGTGCCAGCAGCGCCGGGACAGGGGCCTCACCCCTCCACTTT.

In this sample, this clonotype turned up many times. The rearrangement uses TRBV20-1 and TRBJ1-1; D not resolved. With 6 bases removed from V and 0 bases from J, the gap between germline ends came to 5 bases. The CDR3 has 11 amino acids. The germline CDR1 and CDR2 sequences are DFQATT and SNEGSKA (reference sequence). CDR3 DNA: TGCAGTGCCCCTATGAACACTGAAGCTTTCTTT. It codes for CSAPMNTEAFF.

The genes are TRBV11-3 and TRBJ2-5, with D tentatively TRBD1 (6 bases). This CDR3 has 13 residues. V gave up 4 bases and J gave up 4 bases, with 10 bases separating them. From germline, CDR1 is SGHNT and CDR2 YENEEA. CDR3 DNA sequence: TGTGCCAGCAGCTCAGGGGTCCCAGAGACCCAGTACTTC. This sequence encodes CASSSGVPETQYF.

This clonotype was detected ten times or more. The junction departs from the called germline gene at one end, perhaps through a read error. The rearrangement joins TRBV2 to TRBJ1-2; D is uncertain. The germline V gene encodes CDR1 SNHLY and CDR2 FYNNEI. CDR3 size: 10 residues. The CDR3 region is CASSDPGPRF. DNA for the CDR3: TGTGCCAGCAGTGATCCCGGGCCCCGATTC.

This clonotype has at least ten counts. The chain has TRBV15 and TRBJ2-7; D is perhaps TRBD1 (6 bases). Trimming shortened V by 2 bases and J by 2 bases, and 10 bases separated the two germline ends. Per the germline V gene, CDR1 is LNHNV and CDR2 is YYDKDF (reference sequence). This CDR3 is 14 amino acids long. CDR3 amino acids: CATSRPWTAYEQYF. DNA of the CDR3: TGTGCCACCAGCAGACCTTGGACAGCCTACGAGCAGTACTTC.

This clonotype turned up a few times. This chain joins TRBV2 and TRBJ1-2; tentatively, D is TRBD1 (6 bases). V was shortened by 7 bases and J by 5 bases, with 8 bases between the two germline ends. The CDR3 is made up of 11 amino acids. The germline gives CDR1 SNHLY, CDR2 FYNNEI. The CDR3 DNA sequence: TGTGCCAGCACTAGGGGGTATGGCTACACCTTC. It encodes CASTRGYGYTF.

This clonotype was detected a few times. This chain uses TRBV28 with TRBJ2-1; 7 bases agree with TRBD2. This CDR3 has 17 residues. The junction had 13 bases not matched to a gene; V was cut back by 3 bases and J by 5 bases. Germline V CDR1 and CDR2: MDHEN, SYDVKM. The CDR3 sequence is CASSFPSSGPFDNEQFF. In nucleotides, the CDR3 is TGTGCCAGCAGTTTCCCTTCTAGCGGTCCTTTTGACAATGAGCAGTTCTTC. The complete variable domain, with remaining parts taken from reference TRBV28 and TRBJ2-1, reads DVKVTQSSRYLVKRTGEKVFLECVQDMDHENMFWYRQDPGLGLRLIYFSYDVKMKEKGDIPEGYSVSREKKERFSLILESASTNQTSMYLCASSFPSSGPFDNEQFFGPGTRLTVL.

The chain uses TRBV19 and TRBJ2-1, with 11 bases aligning to TRBD2. The germline V gene encodes CDR1 LNHDA and CDR2 SQIVND (reference sequence). V was clipped by 0 bases and J by 1 base; unmatched bases: 5. The CDR3 covers 18 residues. This chain's CDR3 is CASSIELAGVSSYNEQFF. In nucleotides, the CDR3 is TGTGCCAGTAGTATAGAACTAGCGGGGGTTTCTTCCTACAATGAGCAGTTCTTC.

V usage is TRBV4-1 and J usage is TRBJ1-1; the D is unclear. CDR3 size: 12 residues. Trimming took off 3 bases at V and 7 bases at J, with 9 bases between the two ends. The germline gives CDR1 MGHRA, CDR2 YSYEKL. The CDR3 protein is CASSHPRLEAFF. The DNA of the CDR3 is TGCGCCAGCAGCCATCCACGACTTGAAGCTTTCTTT.

Many counts were recorded for this clonotype. This rearrangement joins TRBV12-3 or TRBV12-4 to TRBJ2-5; TRBD2 aligns across 10 bases. The CDR3 covers 15 residues. The trim removed 3 bases at V and 3 bases at J, leaving 4 bases unmatched. The CDR3 nucleotides are TGTGCCAGCAGTTTGTTACTAGCGGGGAAAGAGACCCAGTACTTC. Protein sequence: CASSLLLAGKETQYF.

This clonotype has just a few counts. J is TRBJ2-2 and V is TRBV5-1, with 8 bases fitting TRBD2. CDR1 SGHRS and CDR2 YFSETQ come from the germline V gene. Germline trimming cut 6 bases from V and 7 bases from J; bases unmatched to any gene: 8. This CDR3 has 14 amino acids. CDR3 residues: CASTAGAPNGELFF. The CDR3 DNA is TGCGCCAGCACAGCGGGGGCCCCCAACGGGGAGCTGTTTTTT.

This clonotype was counted ten times or more. The CDR3 is CAISESGDYLPQHF. The CDR3 DNA is TGTGCCATCAGTGAGTCGGGGGATTACTTACCCCAGCATTTT. This chain connects TRBV10-3 to TRBJ1-5, with D possibly matching TRBD1 (5 bases). This CDR3 is built from 14 residues. V lost 0 bases to trimming and J lost 10 bases, with 13 bases between them. Germline-derived CDR1 and CDR2 are ENHRY and SYGVKD.

The rearrangement joins TRBV27 to TRBJ2-7, with TRBD2 matching over 12 bases. CDR1 MNHEY and CDR2 SMNVEV come from the germline V gene (reference sequence). The junction had 3 bases not matched to a gene; V was cut back by 6 bases and J by 3 bases. The CDR3 contains 14 residues. The CDR3 loop is CASRLAGGSYEQYF. CDR3 in DNA: TGTGCCAGCAGGCTAGCGGGGGGGAGCTACGAGCAGTACTTC.

In this sample, this clonotype turned up many times. This chain links TRBV28 with TRBJ2-7, with D maybe TRBD2 (7 bases). Germline V CDR1 and CDR2: MDHEN, SYDVKM. V shed 5 bases and J shed 3 bases, with 23 bases lying between them. This CDR3 comprises 17 residues. The CDR3 protein is CASSTLVAGATVYEQYV. CDR3 DNA sequence: TGTGCCAGCAGTACCCTCGTCGCGGGGGCTACAGTCTACGAGCAGTACGTC.

The chain has TRBV28 and TRBJ2-1, with a weak D call TRBD1 (5 bases). Germline assignment: CDR1 MDHEN and CDR2 SYDVKM. Trimming pared 2 bases from V and 5 bases from J, leaving 19 bases between. This CDR3 comprises 17 residues. The CDR3 nucleotides are TGTGCCAGCAGTTTAGTAGGGGCGGAAATTTTAGACAATGAGCAGTTCTTC. It encodes CASSLVGAEILDNEQFF. Full variable domain (missing parts from reference TRBV28 and TRBJ2-1): DVKVTQSSRYLVKRTGEKVFLECVQDMDHENMFWYRQDPGLGLRLIYFSYDVKMKEKGDIPEGYSVSREKKERFSLILESASTNQTSMYLCASSLVGAEILDNEQFFGPGTRLTVL.

This clonotype has ten or more counts. The gene calls are TRBV6-2 or TRBV6-3 and TRBJ2-2; maybe TRBD2 (5 bases). V lost 4 bases to trimming and J lost 7 bases, with 19 bases between them. Germline CDR1 is MNHEY and CDR2 is SVGEGT. The CDR3 sequence is 16 residues long. CDR3 coding DNA: TGTGCCAGCAGTTCCACAAAAAGCCGGGATATCGGGGAGCTGTTTTTT. It specifies CASSSTKSRDIGELFF.

CDR3 nucleotide sequence: TGTGCCAGCAGCTCGGACGCTTGGAGCTCTGGGGCCAACGTCCTGACTTTC. The encoded protein is CASSSDAWSSGANVLTF. The gene calls are TRBV5-4 and TRBJ2-6; D is ambiguous. CDR1 and CDR2 from the germline V gene are SGHNT and YYREEE (reference sequence). The CDR3 is 17 amino acids. V shed 3 bases and J shed 0 bases, with 13 bases lying between them.

This clonotype was counted between two and nine times. V gene TRBV6-4 combines with J gene TRBJ2-3; weak D call: TRBD1 (6 bases). Trimming left V 3 bases short and J 3 bases short, with 16 bases between. The germline V gene has CDR1 MRHNA and CDR2 SNTAGT. This CDR3 has 16 residues. CDR3 sequence reads: CASSEDGTRGTDTQYF. The CDR3 DNA reads as TGTGCCAGCAGTGAGGACGGGACACGTGGGACAGATACGCAGTATTTT.

The chain joins TRBV7-2 to TRBJ2-1; 16 positions agree with TRBD2. Germline CDR1 and CDR2: SGHTA and FQGNSA. The CDR3 is 17 amino acids. V gave up 3 bases and J gave up 15 bases; unmatched junction bases: 14. CDR3 loop: CASSFLSGTSGGATVFF. In nucleotides, the CDR3 is TGTGCCAGCAGCTTTCTCTCCGGGACTAGCGGGGGGGCGACCGTGTTCTTC.